These T cell receptor beta chains were read from a single sample in a study of blood T cell repertoires in COVID-19. Sequenced by immunoSEQ multiplex PCR; TCRdb stores in-frame clones only, minus some. The sample shows some 150,000 clones, 80% of them seen only once. The sample taken for sequencing was peripheral blood. The source of these receptors is a woman aged 50 to 60 with acute or convalescent COVID-19. CDR3s include the opening cysteine and the closing phenylalanine or tryptophan. A D gene is named only where the DNA matches it firmly. Size values are once, few and many counts, or a class for expanded clones, and some rows have none.

d_gene	abundance	v_gene	j_gene	CDR3aa	CDR3nt
.	many	TRBV25-1	TRBJ1-6	CASSALNSPLHF	TGTGCCAGCAGTGCTCTTAATTCACCCCTCCACTTT
.	.	TRBV2	TRBJ2-1	CASSDGPTDEQFF	TGTGCCAGCAGTGATGGTCCTACCGATGAGCAGTTCTTC
.	.	TRBV5-1	TRBJ1-4	CASSLGDSNEKLFF	TGCGCCAGCAGCTTGGGAGACAGTAACGAAAAACTGTTTTTT
TRBD1	.	TRBV7-8	TRBJ1-2	CASRPDRLGHGYTF	TGTGCCAGCAGACCGGACAGGTTAGGCCATGGCTACACCTTC
.	once	TRBV19	TRBJ1-2	CASHTEGVPNYGYTF	TGTGCCAGTCATACAGAGGGGGTTCCTAACTATGGCTACACCTTC
.	.	TRBV11-3	TRBJ2-1	CASSLVGDSYNEQFF	TGTGCCAGCAGCTTAGTGGGGGACTCCTACAATGAGCAATTCTTC
.	.	TRBV7-9	TRBJ2-7	CASSTGTPPGEQYF	TGTGCCAGCAGCACCGGGACACCTCCAGGGGAGCAGTACTTC
.	.	TRBV18	TRBJ1-1	CASSPHKNTEAFF	TGTGCCAGCTCACCTCACAAGAACACTGAAGCTTTCTTT
.	.	TRBV9	TRBJ2-5	CASSGGLSETQYF	TGTGCCAGCAGCGGGGGACTGTCCGAGACCCAGTACTTC
.	.	TRBV7-6	TRBJ1-1	CASSLALAAFF	TGTGCCAGCAGCTTAGCCCTGGCTGCTTTCTTT
TRBD1	.	TRBV20-1	TRBJ2-5	CSARTGETQYF	TGCAGTGCGCGGACAGGAGAGACCCAGTACTTC
TRBD2	.	TRBV7-9	TRBJ2-7	CASSSGTSGTYEQYF	TGTGCCAGCAGCTCTGGTACTAGCGGCACCTACGAGCAGTACTTC
.	.	TRBV19	TRBJ2-6	CASRGSESGANVLTF	TGTGCCAGTAGGGGTAGCGAGTCCGGGGCCAACGTCCTGACTTTC
TRBD1	once	TRBV7-9	TRBJ1-2	CASSFRGLGYTF	TGTGCCAGCAGCTTCAGGGGGCTTGGCTACACCTTC
TRBD1	few	TRBV5-1	TRBJ1-3	CASSLMGQGGNTIYF	TGCGCCAGCAGCTTGATGGGACAGGGAGGAAACACCATATATTTT
.	.	TRBV3-1/TRBV3-2	TRBJ1-6	CASSQRGRGSPLHF	TGTGCCAGCAGCCAACGGGGACGGGGGTCACCCCTCCACTTT
.	.	TRBV30	TRBJ1-6	CAWSVGSSYNSPLHF	TGTGCCTGGAGTGTTGGGAGCTCCTATAATTCACCCCTCCACTTT
.	.	TRBV19	TRBJ1-3	CASKTDRYSGNTIYF	TGTGCCAGTAAGACCGACAGATACTCTGGAAACACCATATATTTT
TRBD2	.	TRBV5-6	TRBJ2-3	CASSGGLSNSDTQYF	TGTGCCAGCAGCGGGGGACTATCGAACTCAGATACGCAGTATTTT
.	.	TRBV6-5	TRBJ1-1	CASSYSAGNTEAFF	TGTGCCAGCAGTTACTCGGCGGGGAACACTGAAGCTTTCTTT
.	.	TRBV6-5	TRBJ1-2	CASSYSIQGTYGYTF	TGTGCCAGCAGTTACTCGATACAGGGCACATATGGCTACACCTTC
TRBD1	few	TRBV7-9	TRBJ1-2	CASSLGQGRMHGYTF	TGTGCCAGCAGCTTAGGACAGGGACGAATGCATGGCTACACCTTC
TRBD1	.	TRBV7-2	TRBJ1-6	CASRGPGQNTVILHF	TGTGCCAGCAGAGGACCGGGACAGAATACCGTAATCCTCCACTTT
.	.	TRBV19	TRBJ1-1	CASSIVATGAFAFF	TGTGCCAGTAGTATAGTGGCGACAGGCGCTTTCGCTTTCTTT
.	.	TRBV5-6	TRBJ2-2	CASSLTRAGELFF	TGTGCCAGCAGCTTGACTCGGGCCGGGGAGCTGTTTTTT
.	.	TRBV19	TRBJ1-5	CASSIDRRELVNQPQHF	TGTGCCAGTAGTATAGATCGAAGGGAACTAGTTAACCAGCCCCAGCATTTT
TRBD2	once	TRBV7-2	TRBJ2-5	CASSLELAGGRETQYF	TGTGCCAGCAGCTTAGAACTAGCGGGGGGCCGAGAGACCCAGTACTTC
.	.	TRBV7-6	TRBJ2-3	CASAQNTDTQYF	TGTGCCAGCGCACAGAACACAGATACGCAGTATTTT
.	.	TRBV2	TRBJ1-6	CASSRQNRDPVPLHF	TGTGCCAGCAGTCGGCAGAACAGGGATCCGGTACCCCTCCACTTT